Shown below are 20 T cell receptor beta chains from a single sample sequenced in a study of response to subunit inactivated influenza vaccine. TCRdb ran MiXCR on the RT-PCR reads and lists one entry per CDR3 protein. The data hold roughly 500,000 distinct CDR3 sequences, with 16% observed a single time. The sequencing here drew on CD4+ T cells sorted from PBMCs, taken about 24 months after vaccination. These TCRs come from a man between 50 and 69 years old who received an inactivated influenza vaccine.

This sequence joins TRBV24-1 and TRBJ2-2, with 9 bases identical to TRBD1. The V gene's germline CDR1 is KGHDR and CDR2 SFDVKD. This CDR3 spans 14 amino acids. V gave up 7 bases and J gave up 6 bases; unmatched junction bases: 5. CDR3 sequence: CATRGTGRSGELFF. CDR3 DNA: TGTGCCACCAGGGGGACAGGGCGGTCCGGGGAGCTGTTTTTT.

The chain uses TRBV12-3 or TRBV12-4 and TRBJ2-1; possible D gene TRBD1, 5 bases. CDR3 length equals 14 residues. The germline V and J ends were trimmed by 6 bases and 3 bases, with 12 bases remaining between them. CDR3 sequence reads: CASSAGHFYNEQFF. CDR3 coding DNA: TGTGCCAGCAGCGCCGGACACTTCTACAATGAGCAGTTCTTC.

Comment on this clonotype: Since a much larger clone is just one base distant, this may be a read error. The J gene is TRBJ2-7, the V gene TRBV20-1; 9 bases fit TRBD1. Unmatched junction bases numbered 4, after V lost 5 bases and J lost 2 bases. The length of the CDR3 is 13 residues. Germline loops: CDR1 DFQATT, CDR2 SNEGSKA (reference sequence). The CDR3 sequence is CSARDRDPYEQYF. CDR3 coding DNA: TGCAGTGCTCGGGACAGGGACCCCTACGAGCAGTACTTC.

The sample holds a few counts of this clonotype. This chain uses TRBV20-1 with TRBJ2-7; D remains ambiguous. This CDR3 has 14 amino acids. V lost 0 bases and J 1 base, leaving 10 bases between the germline ends. Germline V lookup: CDR1 DFQATT, CDR2 SNEGSKA (reference sequence). CDR3 DNA sequence: TGCAGTGCTAGAGATTCGACGTGGTCCTACGAGCAGTACTTC. Encoded protein: CSARDSTWSYEQYF.

The V gene is TRBV27, the J gene TRBJ1-1; D ambiguous. The length of the CDR3 is 14 residues. Trimming took 0 bases from V and 11 from J, leaving 16 bases between them. Germline V CDR1 and CDR2: MNHEY, SMNVEV (reference sequence). The CDR3 region is CASSLSSLSQGAFF. CDR3 coding DNA: TGTGCCAGCAGTTTATCGTCCCTGTCTCAAGGGGCTTTCTTT.

This clonotype was observed at least ten times. J is TRBJ2-1 and V is TRBV27, with TRBD2 matching 11 bases. Germline V gives CDR1 MNHEY, CDR2 SMNVEV (reference sequence). The junction had 4 bases not matched to a gene; V was cut back by 2 bases and J by 4 bases. CDR3 length: 16 amino acids. The CDR3 DNA follows: TGTGCCAGCAGTTTAGGCTCTAGCGGGAGGTACAATGAGCAGTTCTTC. Its protein is CASSLGSSGRYNEQFF.

This clonotype was seen a handful of times. V and J are TRBV10-2 and TRBJ2-7; D gene ambiguous. The CDR3 covers 13 residues. V dropped 10 bases and J dropped 3 bases, with 16 bases sitting between them. CDR1 WSHSY and CDR2 SAAADI come from the germline V gene. In DNA, the CDR3 is TGCGCCACGGGTCCGGGCCGAGACTACGAGCAGTACTTC. Its translation: CATGPGRDYEQYF.

This clonotype turned up a few times. The chain couples TRBV9 to TRBJ2-2, with D maybe TRBD1 (5 bases). The germline CDR1 and CDR2 sequences are SGDLS and YYNGEE. V was trimmed by 0 bases and J by 4 bases, leaving 13 bases between them. This CDR3 spans 16 amino acids. The CDR3 sequence is CASSVAGQGSTGELFF. The CDR3 DNA sequence: TGTGCCAGCAGCGTAGCCGGTCAGGGTAGCACCGGGGAGCTGTTTTTT.

This chain connects TRBV9 to TRBJ2-3; D is perhaps TRBD1 (5 bases). This CDR3 is 14 amino acids long. CDR1 and CDR2 from the germline V gene are SGDLS and YYNGEE. V was clipped by 3 bases and J by 2 bases, with 10 bases between them. Here the CDR3 DNA reads TGTGCCAGCAGCGAACGACAGTTCACAGATACGCAGTATTTT. It codes for CASSERQFTDTQYF.

This chain joins TRBV5-1 and TRBJ2-3; a possible D gene is TRBD1 (5 bases). Germline lookup yields CDR1 SGHRS and CDR2 YFSETQ. The CDR3 has 15 residues. V gave up 0 bases and J gave up 6 bases, with 14 bases separating them. The DNA for the CDR3 is TGCGCCAGCAGCTTGGCAGGGTCTACTTATGATACGCAGTATTTT. Translated, it gives CASSLAGSTYDTQYF.

This chain uses TRBV5-1 with TRBJ1-1, with D tentatively TRBD1 (6 bases). The germline V gene encodes CDR1 SGHRS and CDR2 YFSETQ. The CDR3 runs 15 residues. Trimming shortened V by 4 bases and J by 1 base, and 14 bases separated the two germline ends. The chain's CDR3 is CASSETGPQNTEAFF. In DNA, the CDR3 is TGCGCCAGCAGCGAAACAGGGCCGCAGAACACTGAAGCTTTCTTT.

This chain uses TRBV5-1 with TRBJ2-1; the match to TRBD2 covers 7 bases. From germline, CDR1 is SGHRS and CDR2 YFSETQ. J was trimmed by 0 bases and V by 4 bases; bases with no gene match: 10. This CDR3 spans 17 amino acids. This chain's CDR3 is CASSPRGVPSSYNEQFF. CDR3 coding DNA: TGCGCCAGCAGCCCCCGGGGGGTCCCAAGCTCCTACAATGAGCAGTTCTTC.

In this sample, this clonotype turned up a few times. The chain has TRBV7-2 and TRBJ1-5; possibly TRBD1 for D (5 bases). The germline CDR1 and CDR2 sequences are SGHTA and FQGNSA. The CDR3 runs 14 residues. V lost 1 base, J lost 6 bases, and 10 bases lay in between. The CDR3 here is CASSLVGDSQPQHF. CDR3 bases: TGTGCCAGCAGCTTAGTGGGGGACTCTCAGCCCCAGCATTTT.

The rearrangement links TRBV12-3 or TRBV12-4 to TRBJ2-3; D is unresolved. This CDR3 spans 14 amino acids. V dropped 7 bases and J dropped 2 bases, with 13 bases sitting between them. CDR3 residues: CASTLSVHTDTQYF. The CDR3 coding sequence is TGTGCCAGCACCCTATCGGTCCACACAGATACGCAGTATTTT.

This clonotype appeared many times. The J gene is TRBJ1-6, the V gene TRBV5-1; maybe TRBD1 (5 bases). Germline values: CDR1 SGHRS, CDR2 YFSETQ. This CDR3 region has 15 residues. Trimming removed 0 bases from V and 7 bases from J, with 11 bases in between. The CDR3 protein is CASSLEQGKNSPLHF. In DNA, the CDR3 is TGCGCCAGCAGCTTGGAGCAGGGCAAGAATTCACCCCTCCACTTT.

The chain carries TRBV20-1 and TRBJ1-5, with TRBD1 as a possible D gene (6 bases). The CDR3 consists of 14 residues. Trimming stripped 3 bases from V and 1 base from J, with 10 bases between. Germline CDR1 and CDR2: DFQATT and SNEGSKA (reference sequence). CDR3 in amino acids: CSARWRGSNQPQHF. The CDR3 coding sequence is TGCAGTGCTAGGTGGAGGGGGAGCAATCAGCCCCAGCATTTT.

This clonotype came up a few times. The chain uses TRBV10-3 and TRBJ2-2; maybe TRBD2 (5 bases). Germline lookup yields CDR1 ENHRY and CDR2 SYGVKD. There are 12 residues in the CDR3. Trimming stripped 6 bases from V and 5 bases from J, with 7 bases between. In DNA, the CDR3 is TGTGCCATCAGGGACTTGACCGGGGAGCTGTTTTTT. As protein: CAIRDLTGELFF.

The chain combines TRBV7-9 with TRBJ2-7, with TRBD1 matching over 7 bases. Germline CDR1 is SEHNR and CDR2 is FQNEAQ (reference sequence). The length of the CDR3 is 15 residues. Losses at the gene ends were 1 base for V and 6 bases for J; bases not matched to a gene: 9. The CDR3 nucleotides are TGTGCCAGCAGCTTAGAGGGCCCCCCAGGGGGCGAGCAGTACTTC. Protein product: CASSLEGPPGGEQYF.

This chain connects TRBV6-2 or TRBV6-3 to TRBJ1-2; D may be TRBD1 (5 bases). The CDR3 spans 14 residues. Germline V gene lookup returns CDR1 MNHEY and CDR2 SVGEGT. V shed 6 bases and J shed 5 bases, with 16 bases lying between them. As DNA, the CDR3 is TGTGCCAGCAGCGGGCCGGGACGCTTATATGGCTACACCTTC. Protein product: CASSGPGRLYGYTF.

The chain joins TRBV6-2 or TRBV6-3 to TRBJ2-1, with D tentatively TRBD1 (5 bases). This CDR3 is 14 amino acids long. Trimming left V 2 bases short and J 8 bases short, with 13 bases between. Germline V gene data show CDR1 as MNHEY and CDR2 as SVGEGT. CDR3: CASSYRAARDEQFF. CDR3 in DNA: TGTGCCAGCAGTTACAGGGCAGCCAGGGATGAGCAGTTCTTC.